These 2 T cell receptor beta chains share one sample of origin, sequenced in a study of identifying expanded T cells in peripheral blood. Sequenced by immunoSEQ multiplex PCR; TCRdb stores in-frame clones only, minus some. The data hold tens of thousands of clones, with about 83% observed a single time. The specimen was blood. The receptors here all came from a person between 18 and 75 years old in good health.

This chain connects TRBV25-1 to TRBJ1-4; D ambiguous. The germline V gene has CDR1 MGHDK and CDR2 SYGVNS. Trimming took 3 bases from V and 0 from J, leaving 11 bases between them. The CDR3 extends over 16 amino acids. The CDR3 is CASSELRASTNEKLFF. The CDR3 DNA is TGTGCCAGCAGTGAGTTGAGGGCTTCAACTAATGAAAAACTGTTTTTT.

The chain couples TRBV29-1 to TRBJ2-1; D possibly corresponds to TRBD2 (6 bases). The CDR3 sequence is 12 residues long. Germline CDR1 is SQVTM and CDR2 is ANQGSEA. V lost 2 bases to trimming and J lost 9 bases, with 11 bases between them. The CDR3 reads CSVEIGGSEQFF. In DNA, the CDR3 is TGCAGCGTTGAAATCGGGGGAAGTGAGCAGTTCTTC.